Listed below are T cell receptor beta chains from one sample, sequenced in a study of blood T cell repertoires in COVID-19. Data came from immunoSEQ multiplex PCR; TCRdb stores just in-frame clones and leaves some out. The sample includes almost 300,000 clones, about 90% of them seen just once. Sequences were obtained from peripheral blood. All receptors come from a woman aged 25 to 45 with COVID-19, enrolled during active disease. Both conserved end residues are part of each CDR3. The D gene is left open where the match is weak. Some rows mark clone size as missing; the rest say once, few, many or name a class of expanded clone.

clone size | J gene | D gene | V gene | CDR3 DNA | CDR3 protein
. | TRBJ2-5 | TRBD2 | TRBV6-2/TRBV6-3 | TGTGCCAGCAGTTATCAACCGTTAGCGGGGCGTGAAGAGACCCAGTACTTC | CASSYQPLAGREETQYF
once | TRBJ2-1 | TRBD2 | TRBV10-2 | TGCGCCAGCAGAGTGACTAGCGGGGGACAGAGCTCCTACAATGAGCAGTTCTTC | CASRVTSGGQSSYNEQFF
. | TRBJ1-2 | . | TRBV14 | TGTGCCAGCAGCCAAGACCAGAATACAAATAACTATGGCTACACCTTC | CASSQDQNTNNYGYTF
. | TRBJ2-2 | . | TRBV7-9 | TGTGCCAGCAGCCCGCGTTCCGGGGAGCTGTTTTTT | CASSPRSGELFF
. | TRBJ1-5 | . | TRBV5-6 | TGTGCCAGCAGCTTGAGTCTTGGACAGAGCAATCAGCCCCAGCATTTT | CASSLSLGQSNQPQHF
. | TRBJ1-2 | TRBD1 | TRBV4-1 | TGCGCCAGCAGCCAGCCGGGACAGGGGGTCTATGGCTACACCTTC | CASSQPGQGVYGYTF
. | TRBJ2-2 | TRBD1 | TRBV2 | TGTGCCAGCATCCTGGGGGCTTTGACAGGGGGGGCCGGGGAGCTGTTTTTT | CASILGALTGGAGELFF
. | TRBJ1-4 | TRBD1 | TRBV19 | TGTGCCAGTAAGAGGGGAACTGGTGGGACAGCCGAAAAACTGTTTTTT | CASKRGTGGTAEKLFF
. | TRBJ1-2 | . | TRBV7-9 | TGTGCCAGCAGCGAGGATAACGGAATTATCTATGGCTACACCTTC | CASSEDNGIIYGYTF
once | TRBJ1-2 | . | TRBV10-1 | TGCGCCAGCAACCCGCCTTGCGCCTTC | CASNPPCAF
few | TRBJ1-2 | TRBD1 | TRBV29-1 | TGCAGCGTTCGCGATGACAGGGGTGAGGGCTACACCTTC | CSVRDDRGEGYTF
. | TRBJ2-3 | TRBD1 | TRBV6-4 | TGTGCCAGCAGTGAAGCCCTCGGACAGGGCGGCACAGATACGCAGTATTTT | CASSEALGQGGTDTQYF
. | TRBJ2-7 | . | TRBV12-3/TRBV12-4 | TGTGCCAGCAGTTTGCGGGGAAAGGGCGAGCAGTACTTC | CASSLRGKGEQYF
few | TRBJ1-3 | . | TRBV4-1 | TGCGCCAGCAGCCTCGATTCCGGGGTTGGAAACACCATATATTTT | CASSLDSGVGNTIYF
. | TRBJ1-1 | . | TRBV5-1 | TGCGCCAGCAGCTTGGAGGCAGGGGCTCTAGCTGAAGCTTTCTTT | CASSLEAGALAEAFF
. | TRBJ2-3 | . | TRBV24-1 | TGTGCCACCAGTGAACCCGGGACAGATACGCAGTATTTT | CATSEPGTDTQYF
once | TRBJ2-3 | . | TRBV5-5 | TGTGCCAGCAGCTTGCCGATGACTAGGTCTACCTTCAGGGATACGCAGTATTTT | CASSLPMTRSTFRDTQYF
. | TRBJ1-4 | . | TRBV4-2 | TGTGCCAGCAGCCAAGACCCAGGACACCATGAAAAACTGTTTTTT | CASSQDPGHHEKLFF
. | TRBJ1-2 | TRBD1 | TRBV29-1 | TGCAGCGTTGCAGGGGGCGGGAATGGCTACACCTTC | CSVAGGGNGYTF
. | TRBJ1-2 | . | TRBV14 | TGTGCCAGCAGCCTAAGGGAGCGGGGCGCTAACTATGGCTACACCTTC | CASSLRERGANYGYTF
. | TRBJ2-7 | . | TRBV28 | TGTGCCAGCAGTTTTCAGGGGCCGACCTACGAGCAGTACTTC | CASSFQGPTYEQYF
. | TRBJ2-5 | . | TRBV6-5 | TGTGCCACTGGTGGGCTGCAAGAGACCCAGTACTTC | CATGGLQETQYF
. | TRBJ1-2 | TRBD1 | TRBV19 | TGTGCCAGTAGCGAGAACAGGGGGCTCTATGGCTACACCTTC | CASSENRGLYGYTF
few | TRBJ2-1 | TRBD2 | TRBV4-1 | TGCGCCAGCAGCCGCCTAGCGGGGGTCTACAATGAGCAGTTCTTC | CASSRLAGVYNEQFF
. | TRBJ2-4 | . | TRBV3-1/TRBV3-2 | TGTGCCAGCTCTGACTTAGCCAAAAACATTCAGTACTTC | CASSDLAKNIQYF
. | TRBJ1-1 | TRBD1 | TRBV3-1/TRBV3-2 | TGTGCCAGCACACTCGACAGGGGGCGGAACACTGAAGCTTTCTTT | CASTLDRGRNTEAFF
. | TRBJ2-3 | . | TRBV10-1 | TGCGCCAGCAGTGGGGCGACCCCGAAGGCCACGCAGTATTTT | CASSGATPKATQYF
. | TRBJ1-1 | TRBD1 | TRBV2 | TGTGCCAGCAGGGGGACAGGCTACACTGAAGCTTTCTTT | CASRGTGYTEAFF
. | TRBJ1-1 | . | TRBV4-1 | TGCGCCAGCAGCCAACTAGGGGGGGTTGCGAACACTGAAGCTTTCTTT | CASSQLGGVANTEAFF
once | TRBJ2-3 | . | TRBV5-1 | TGCGCCAGCAGCCTCCGTGGACAGCGAAGTCCGGATACGCAGTATTTT | CASSLRGQRSPDTQYF